This entry features one TCR beta chain sequence. Its antigen specificity is not known. Base-call qualities are not available, and no considerably larger clone is one nucleotide away. The germline V gene specifies MGHRA as CDR1 and YSYEKL as CDR2. The junction shows trimming of 1 base on V and 2 bases on J, plus 14 bases between the germline ends. From its cysteine to its phenylalanine, the CDR3 spans 16 amino acids. Kept here is only the CDR3 DNA, which spans 48 bases and is read in frame from base 1. This entry comes from a study of neoadjuvant anti-PD-1 for oral cavity cancer (dated by TCRdb to the early 2020s). Turning to the overall study: Before undergoing curative-intent surgical resection, most patients got three to four biweekly nivolumab doses at 3 mg/kg. Responders were defined as patients with complete response, partial response or stable disease by RECIST 1.1; non-responders were defined as patients with progression. Patients without progression received a fourth nivolumab dose around day 43 and underwent definitive surgical resection on days 50-56. The parent correlative cohort included about a dozen patients, with a roughly 34% response rate. Overall study results and their limits: Higher pretreatment blood TCRbeta clonality and lower post-treatment tumor TCRbeta clonality were correlated with higher pretreatment blood Treg/Th17 ratios. Within PBMCs, T cell clonality (Gini index) was significantly higher in non-responders than responders after neoadjuvant nivolumab. Only a few patients per response group were included in the TCR analyses, and the authors called for validation in larger cohorts.

The intended sense of this specimen's time point label: after neoadjuvant nivolumab, at surgical resection. None of the patients had received prior systemic or radiation treatment, and all were newly diagnosed with stage II-IVA oral cavity squamous cell carcinoma. Everyone in the cohort had locally advanced, HPV-negative oral cavity squamous cell carcinoma. Peripheral blood mononuclear cells were analyzed directly and were not maintained or expanded in culture. The samples were drawn from a longitudinal correlative study tied to a single-arm phase II trial testing neoadjuvant nivolumab in oral cavity squamous cell carcinoma. Subject-matched pre- and post-treatment PBMCs and tumors from three responders and three non-responders underwent genomic DNA-based TCRbeta sequencing. Peripheral blood mononuclear cells were collected before nivolumab treatment and were collected again after treatment, at the time of surgery. Genomic DNA was isolated from PBMCs using the Maxwell RSC DNA from Cells kit.

For deep sequencing, PBMC libraries mostly used about 500 ng of input genomic DNA, with six replicates for each sample. TCRbeta libraries were prepared with the immunoSEQ hsTCRbeta kit according to the manufacturer's instructions. Sequencing of the completed libraries took place using an Illumina NovaSeq 6000 S4 flow cell after they had been pooled to about 3 nM. Per the original workflow: The immunoSEQ Analyzer was used for raw data preprocessing and quality control. The analysis was limited to productive rearrangements, and each clonotype was defined by a unique CDR3 amino acid sequence. Using the R package tcR, the researchers computed the Gini-Simpson index as their estimate of repertoire clonality. Student's t test was used to compare Gini indices, while Pearson correlation assessed associations with tumor size change. The source is immuneACCESS, and TCRdb retained only in-frame sequences with V and J called. Part of the clones is not carried over; for the studies checked, unresolved V genes explain less than half of this, and the remainder is unexplained. D and trimming come from the DNA, and the V and J calls and clone size come from that table. The sample records around 8,000 clones, 55% to 65% of which are singletons. The ten largest clones capture 3.2% of the sample.

The sample consisted of PBMCs, taken after nivolumab (anti-PD-1) treatment. Recombination linked TRBV4-1 to TRBJ2-5, with the D gene uncertain. This receptor was taken from a person between 35 and 79 years old with oral cavity squamous cell carcinoma. In nucleotides, the sequence is TGCGCCAGCAGCCAAGGACCCCGGACGCCACAAGAGACCCAGTACTTC. Its translation is CASSQGPRTPQETQYF.